This TCR beta chain comes out of a study of blood T cell repertoires in COVID-19. Study context: Acute and convalescent COVID-19 specimens originated in the United States, Italy and Spain. The analysed material was cDNA or gDNA that came from T cells, B-cell-depleted T cells, or PBMCs.

In the study's own analysis: Amplification from reference gene primers served as the basis for estimated nucleated cell counts. Assay used: immunoSEQ multiplex PCR; TCRdb lists only in-frame clones, some missing. The V and J calls and the clone size are those of that table, but D and trimming were determined from the DNA. The table lists 250,000 to 350,000 clones, approximately 89% of them singletons. Germline lookup yields CDR1 KGHDR and CDR2 SFDVKD. The CDR3 covers 16 residues. V lost 3 bases and J lost 8; bases outside the gene matches: 11. The material sequenced was peripheral blood. V is TRBV24-1 and J is TRBJ2-1; TRBD2 agrees at 8 bases. The origin of this receptor is a woman aged 25 to 39 who had recovered from COVID-19. CDR3 nucleotides: TGTGCCACCAGTGATCCAGCGGGACTAGAAATCGATGAGCAGTTCTTC. Its protein is CATSDPAGLEIDEQFF.